Sequencing of this TCR beta chain was carried out in a study of spatial heterogeneity in lung cancer. Overall study results and limits: Ubiquitous, expanded tumor-derived TCRs were more frequently observed in blood at resection than at follow-up.

Details on this clonotype: Its antigen is unknown.

Documented time point: sample taken at primary tumor resection. No cells were sorted before sequencing. The whole RNA sequenced was extracted from tumor, nontumor lung or frozen PBMC. A total of fewer than 80 untreated early-stage non-small cell lung cancer patients served as donors. This CDR3 comprises 15 residues. Germline values: CDR1 SGHRS, CDR2 YFSETQ. With 2 bases clipped from V and 2 bases from J, the junction kept 4 bases outside the gene matches. Each TCR cDNA molecule bore a unique molecular identifier. TCRdb fed the 5' RACE reads into MiXCR, producing one record per CDR3 protein. The sample includes over 75,000 distinct CDR3 sequences, approximately 18% seen only once; the top ten take about 6.6%.

Sequencing used PBMCs, obtained at surgery. The receptor was isolated from a male donor with early-stage non-small cell lung cancer. The V and J genes are TRBV5-1 and TRBJ2-5, with 9 bases that match TRBD2. Written as DNA, the CDR3 is TGCGCCAGCAGCTTAAATAGCGGGGGACAAGAGACCCAGTACTTC. This codes for CASSLNSGGQETQYF.